The 23 T cell receptor beta chains below come from one sample, sequenced in a study of prognosis after radiotherapy for stage I lung cancer. Template was genomic DNA; TCR beta CDR3 amplified in two multiplex PCR rounds. For every TRBV and TRBJ gene, a specific primer was used in first-round PCR. Each CDR3 protein is one row after TCRdb ran MiXCR on the multiplex PCR reads. The top ten clones hold less than 30% of a sample with around 30,000 distinct CDR3 sequences, around 30% of them seen once. The sample here was PBMCs, taken before or after stereotactic body radiation therapy (not recorded which). The receptor set was obtained from a donor older than 45 with non-small cell lung cancer.

This clonotype has at least ten counts. The gene calls are TRBV19 and TRBJ2-3, with 12 bases fitting TRBD2. CDR3 length: 19 residues. Unmatched junction bases numbered 12, after V lost 4 bases and J lost 1 base. Per the germline V gene, CDR1 is LNHDA and CDR2 is SQIVND (reference sequence). DNA for the CDR3: TGTGCCAGTAGTACCGGGCTAGCGGGGGGGAGGCGCGGCACAGATACGCAGTATTTT. Translated: CASSTGLAGGRRGTDTQYF.

As for this clonotype: This clone may be a read error of a much larger clone one base away. The chain links TRBV19 to TRBJ1-1; tentative D call: TRBD1 (6 bases). Germline CDR1 reads LNHDA; CDR2 reads SQIVND (reference sequence). The ends were cut back, 7 bases at V and 4 bases at J, with 19 bases in the middle. The CDR3 has 15 amino acids. This CDR3 reads CASTPRGAGGTEAFF. The CDR3 DNA is TGTGCCAGTACTCCCCGGGGGGCCGGGGGCACTGAAGCTTTCTTT.

This clonotype came up many times. The chain couples TRBV16 to TRBJ2-1; TRBD1 or TRBD2 may be the D gene (5 bases each). The V end was cut by 4 bases, the J end by 4 bases, with 14 bases between. This CDR3 has 15 residues. Germline assignment: CDR1 KGHSY and CDR2 FQNENV. In DNA, the CDR3 is TGTGCCAGCAGCCGTTTGAGGGGCGGTTACAATGAGCAGTTCTTC. Amino acids: CASSRLRGGYNEQFF.

J is TRBJ2-1 and V is TRBV3-1; unclear D gene. This CDR3 has 11 residues. V was clipped by 4 bases and J by 9 bases, with 7 bases between them. Germline CDR1 is LGHDT and CDR2 is YNNKEL (reference sequence). This CDR3 is CASSPGSEQFF. CDR3 DNA sequence: TGTGCCAGCAGCCCCGGCAGTGAGCAGTTCTTC.

This clonotype has a single count. The chain has TRBV7-2 and TRBJ2-7; D possibly matches TRBD1 or TRBD2 (6 bases each). Germline assignment: CDR1 SGHTA and CDR2 FQGNSA. The CDR3 runs 16 residues. Trimming removed 5 bases at V and 0 bases at J, with 17 bases between. CDR3 amino acids: CASSTNLGGLSYEQYF. In DNA form, the CDR3 reads TGTGCCAGCAGCACAAATCTCGGGGGCCTCTCCTACGAGCAGTACTTC.

This clonotype was observed at least ten times. The CDR3 spells CASSRTGGASPLHF. The CDR3 DNA reads TGTGCCAGCAGCCGCACAGGGGGGGCGTCACCCCTCCACTTT. The chain joins TRBV3-1 to TRBJ1-6; TRBD1 matches at 8 bases. The CDR3 has 14 amino acids. Germline V CDR1 and CDR2: LGHDT, YNNKEL (reference sequence). The ends lost 4 bases at V and 10 bases at J; junction bases unmatched: 6.

To note about this clonotype: A much more abundant neighbour one base away suggests this may be a read error. The rearrangement links TRBV6-1 to TRBJ1-1; D remains ambiguous. There are 13 residues in the CDR3. From germline, CDR1 is MNHNS and CDR2 SASEGT. In nucleotides, the CDR3 is TGTGCCAGCAGCCCATACCTGAACACTGAATCTTTCTTT. Protein: CASSPYLNTESFF.

In this sample, this clonotype turned up many times. The chain combines TRBV6-5 with TRBJ1-5; TRBD1 matches at 7 bases. Germline loops: CDR1 MNHEY, CDR2 SVGAGI. J gave up 0 bases and V 2 bases, and 10 bases lay outside the gene matches. The CDR3 totals 18 residues. Written as DNA, the CDR3 is TGTGCCAGCAGTTACCGAGGGACAGAGCAGTATAGCAATCAGCCCCAGCATTTT. Translated: CASSYRGTEQYSNQPQHF.

This clonotype was seen just once. The chain couples TRBV6-1 to TRBJ2-2; possibly TRBD2 for D (6 bases). V was trimmed by 4 bases and J by 4 bases, leaving 16 bases between them. Germline loops: CDR1 MNHNS, CDR2 SASEGT. The CDR3 is 16 residues long. The CDR3 loop reads CASSARGRTVTGELFF. CDR3 sequence (DNA): TGTGCCAGCAGTGCGCGGGGACGAACTGTCACCGGGGAGCTGTTTTTT.

Remarks on this clonotype: A far larger clone differs by one base, so this is likely a read error. CDR3 nucleotide sequence: TGTGCCAGCAGGGCACAGGGAATGGGAAACACCATACATTTT. Residues: CASRAQGMGNTIHF. The V call is TRBV6-4, the J call TRBJ1-3; perhaps TRBD1 as D (6 bases). This CDR3 is built from 14 residues. Germline V lookup: CDR1 MRHNA, CDR2 SNTAGT.

This clonotype was recorded at least ten times. V is TRBV28 and J is TRBJ1-5, with 7 positions matching TRBD1. V lost 5 bases and J lost 1; bases outside the gene matches: 2. This CDR3 region has 14 residues. Germline V gives CDR1 MDHEN, CDR2 SYDVKM. DNA for the CDR3: TGTGCCAGCAGTGCAGGGGGAAGCAATCAGCCCCAGCATTTT. This encodes CASSAGGSNQPQHF.

This clonotype is a singleton in its sample. With a far larger clone one base away, a read error is the likely cause. The chain links TRBV30 to TRBJ2-1; weak D call: TRBD1 (5 bases). The CDR3 spans 13 residues. Trimming cost V 0 bases and J 10 bases, with 13 bases left between them. CDR1 and CDR2 from the germline V gene are GTSNPN and SVGIG (reference sequence). The CDR3 loop is CAWSVTGTYEQFF. In nucleotides, the CDR3 is TGTGCCTGGAGTGTAACAGGAACCTACGAGCAGTTCTTC.

The rearrangement joins TRBV7-2 to TRBJ1-1, with 7 bases that match TRBD1. V lost 6 bases to trimming and J lost 1 base; unmatched junction nucleotides: 5. Per the germline V gene, CDR1 is SGHTA and CDR2 is FQGNSA. This CDR3 region has 14 residues. CDR3 sequence reads: CASRWGQTNTEAFF. CDR3 DNA: TGTGCCAGCAGATGGGGACAGACGAACACTGAAGCTTTCTTT.

This clonotype is medium-sized within its sample. The chain recombines TRBV5-1 with TRBJ1-6, with D possibly matching TRBD1 (6 bases). V was trimmed by 2 bases and J by 8 bases, leaving 11 bases between them. This CDR3 comprises 14 residues. Germline V gene lookup returns CDR1 SGHRS and CDR2 YFSETQ. CDR3 in DNA: TGCGCCAGCAGCTTCACGGGGGCGGATTCACCCCTCCACTTT. It specifies CASSFTGADSPLHF.

Ten or more counts support this clonotype. The CDR3 sequence: CASSSRVGVYGYTF. The CDR3 DNA reads as TGTGCCAGCAGCTCCCGGGTGGGAGTCTATGGCTACACCTTC. This chain links TRBV3-1 with TRBJ1-2; D remains unclear. V lost 5 bases, J lost 4 bases, and 14 bases lay in between. The CDR3 is 14 amino acids. CDR1 and CDR2 from the germline V gene are LGHDT and YNNKEL (reference sequence).

The sample holds many counts of this clonotype. This chain uses TRBV6-1 with TRBJ2-1, with 10 bases matching TRBD2. CDR3 length: 15 residues. From germline, CDR1 is MNHNS and CDR2 SASEGT. The ends lost 6 bases at V and 7 bases at J; junction bases unmatched: 9. CDR3 residues: CASSLSGGAGNEQFF. The CDR3 nucleotides are TGTGCCAGCAGCCTCAGCGGGGGGGCTGGAAATGAGCAGTTCTTC.

In regard to this clonotype: The likely explanation is a read error, given a far larger clone one base away. The chain is built from TRBV6-5 and TRBJ2-7; TRBD2 matches 7 bases. Germline V gives CDR1 MNHEY, CDR2 SVGAGI. The CDR3 contains 15 residues. The CDR3 region has the DNA TGTGTCAGCAGTGCGACTAGCTTGAGCTCCTACGAGCAGTACTTC. Protein: CVSSATSLSSYEQYF.

This clonotype has at least ten counts. V gene TRBV5-1 combines with J gene TRBJ2-5; 7 nucleotides align to TRBD1. The CDR3 extends over 15 amino acids. Germline-derived CDR1 and CDR2 are SGHRS and YFSETQ. J lost 1 base, V lost 4 bases, and 7 bases had no gene match. CDR3 sequence: CASSGAGGVQETQYF. CDR3 nucleotide sequence: TGCGCCAGCAGCGGGGCAGGGGGAGTCCAAGAGACCCAGTACTTC. Using reference TRBV5-1 and TRBJ2-5 for the parts outside the CDR3, the full variable domain is KAGVTQTPRYLIKTRGQQVTLSCSPISGHRSVSWYQQTPGQGLQFLFEYFSETQRNKGNFPGRFSGRQFSNSRSEMNVSTLELGDSALYLCASSGAGGVQETQYFGPGTRLLVL.

This clonotype was observed many times. The chain combines TRBV28 with TRBJ1-2, with unresolved D. The CDR3 contains 13 residues. Trimming took 3 bases from V and 6 from J, leaving 11 bases between them. Germline CDR1 and CDR2: MDHEN and SYDVKM. The CDR3, as DNA: TGTGCCAGCAGTTTGCGGAGGGCGCATGGCTACACCTTC. It codes for CASSLRRAHGYTF.

This chain uses TRBV28 with TRBJ2-1; 8 bases are a match to TRBD2. This CDR3 spans 16 amino acids. V shed 2 bases and J 1 base; nucleotides not matched to a gene: 4. The germline V gene has CDR1 MDHEN and CDR2 SYDVKM. The CDR3 region is CASSLGVAGSYNEQFF. In DNA, the CDR3 is TGTGCCAGCAGTTTAGGAGTAGCGGGGTCCTACAATGAGCAGTTCTTC. Looking up the rest from reference TRBV28 and TRBJ2-1 gives the full variable domain: DVKVTQSSRYLVKRTGEKVFLECVQDMDHENMFWYRQDPGLGLRLIYFSYDVKMKEKGDIPEGYSVSREKKERFSLILESASTNQTSMYLCASSLGVAGSYNEQFFGPGTRLTVL.

This clonotype was detected many times. The rearrangement joins TRBV19 to TRBJ1-5; tentative D call: TRBD1 (5 bases). The V gene's germline CDR1 is LNHDA and CDR2 SQIVND (reference sequence). V lost 1 base and J lost 5, with 12 bases in between. The length of the CDR3 is 15 residues. The DNA of the CDR3 is TGTGCCAGTAGTATAGGGTCAGGGTTATATCAGCCCCAGCATTTT. Its protein product is CASSIGSGLYQPQHF.

To note about this clonotype: This is likely an artifact of a read error, given a far larger clone one base away. This sequence joins TRBV7-9 and TRBJ1-6; perhaps TRBD1 as D (6 bases). CDR1 and CDR2 from the germline V gene are SEHNR and FQNEAQ (reference sequence). V was shortened by 6 bases and J by 0 bases, with 21 bases between the two germline ends. The CDR3 is 19 amino acids. The CDR3 is CASRRGLQGGSSYNSPLHF. The CDR3 nucleotides read TGTGCCAGCAGACGGGGACTCCAAGGGGGGAGCTCCTATAATTCACCCCTCCACTTT.

Worth noting for this clonotype: The junction shows a germline mismatch at one end, possibly a read error. The gene calls are TRBV19 and TRBJ1-1, with a weak D call TRBD1 (6 bases). CDR1 is LNHDA and CDR2 is SQIVND in the germline V gene (reference sequence). CDR3 size: 14 residues. CDR3: CASSKGNWDTEAFF. The CDR3 DNA follows: TGTGCCAGTAGCAAGGGGAATTGGGACACTGAAGCCTTCTTT.